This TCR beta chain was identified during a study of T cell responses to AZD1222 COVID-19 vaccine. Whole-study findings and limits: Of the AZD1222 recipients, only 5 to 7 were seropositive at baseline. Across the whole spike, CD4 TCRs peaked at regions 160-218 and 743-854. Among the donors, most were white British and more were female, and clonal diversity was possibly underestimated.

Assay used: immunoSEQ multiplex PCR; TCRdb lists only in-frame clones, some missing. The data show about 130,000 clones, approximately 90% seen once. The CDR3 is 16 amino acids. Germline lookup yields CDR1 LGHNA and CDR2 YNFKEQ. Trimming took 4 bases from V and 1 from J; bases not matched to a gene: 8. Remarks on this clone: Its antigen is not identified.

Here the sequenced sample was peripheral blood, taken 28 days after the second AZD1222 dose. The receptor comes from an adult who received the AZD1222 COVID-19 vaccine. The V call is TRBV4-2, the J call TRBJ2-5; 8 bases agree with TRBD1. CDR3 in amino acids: CASSPRWQGAQETQYF. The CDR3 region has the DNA TGTGCCAGCAGCCCCAGGTGGCAGGGGGCCCAAGAGACCCAGTACTTC.